These T cell receptor beta chains were read from a single sample in a study of blood T cell repertoires in COVID-19. Here immunoSEQ multiplex PCR was the method, and the copy in TCRdb shows in-frame clones only, minus some. The sample carries fewer than 250,000 clones, about nine tenths recorded once. Material for sequencing was peripheral blood. Receptors were obtained from a man aged 45-65 years with acute or convalescent COVID-19. Both conserved end residues are part of each CDR3. The D gene is left open where the match is weak.

v_gene,j_gene,d_gene,len,CDR3aa,CDR3nt
TRBV18,TRBJ1-2,TRBD1,17,CASSLAPTGASNYGYTF,TGTGCCAGCTCACTCGCCCCGACAGGGGCCTCTAACTATGGCTACACCTTC
TRBV9,TRBJ1-1,.,13,CASSVSLLAEAFF,TGTGCCAGCAGCGTATCCTTACTTGCTGAAGCTTTCTTT
TRBV27,TRBJ2-2,.,13,CASSPDWTGELFF,TGTGCCAGCAGTCCAGATTGGACCGGGGAGCTGTTTTTT
TRBV18,TRBJ2-2,TRBD1,14,CASPGQGNTGELFF,TGTGCCAGCCCGGGACAGGGGAACACCGGGGAGCTGTTTTTT
TRBV10-1,TRBJ1-1,.,13,CASSDNKNTEAFF,TGCGCCAGCAGTGACAACAAGAACACTGAAGCTTTCTTT
TRBV5-1,TRBJ1-2,.,14,CASRWQASNYGYTF,TGCGCCAGCAGGTGGCAGGCCTCTAACTATGGCTACACCTTC
TRBV12-3/TRBV12-4,TRBJ1-2,.,12,CASSSTRGGYTF,TGTGCCAGCAGTTCTACCAGGGGTGGCTACACCTTC
TRBV18,TRBJ1-4,.,16,CASSPYNRATNEKLFF,TGTGCCAGCTCACCATACAACAGGGCTACCAATGAAAAACTGTTTTTT
TRBV12-5,TRBJ1-4,.,14,CASARLESNEKLFF,TGTGCTAGTGCCCGCCTGGAGTCGAATGAAAAACTGTTTTTT
TRBV6-1,TRBJ2-1,TRBD2,14,CASSEALAGVEQFF,TGTGCCAGCAGTGAAGCCCTAGCGGGGGTTGAGCAGTTCTTC
TRBV3-1/TRBV3-2,TRBJ1-6,TRBD1,15,CASSQMGQRNSPLHF,TGTGCCAGCAGCCAAATGGGACAGCGTAATTCACCCCTCCACTTT
TRBV4-1,TRBJ2-2,TRBD1,15,CASSQGQGSTGELFF,TGCGCCAGCAGCCAAGGACAGGGCTCCACCGGGGAGCTGTTTTTT